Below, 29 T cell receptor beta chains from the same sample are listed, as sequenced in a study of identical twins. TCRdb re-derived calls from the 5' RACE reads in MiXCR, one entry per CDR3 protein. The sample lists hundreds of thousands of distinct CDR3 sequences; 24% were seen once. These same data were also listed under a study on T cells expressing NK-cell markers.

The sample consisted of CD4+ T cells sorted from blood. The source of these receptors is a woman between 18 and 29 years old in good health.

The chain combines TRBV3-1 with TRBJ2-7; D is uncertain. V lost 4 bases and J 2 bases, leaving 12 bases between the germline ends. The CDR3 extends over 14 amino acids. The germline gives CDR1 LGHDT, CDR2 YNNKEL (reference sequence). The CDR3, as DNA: TGTGCCAGCAGCCTGGGTAGGAAGGCCTACGAGCAGTACTTC. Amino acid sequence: CASSLGRKAYEQYF.

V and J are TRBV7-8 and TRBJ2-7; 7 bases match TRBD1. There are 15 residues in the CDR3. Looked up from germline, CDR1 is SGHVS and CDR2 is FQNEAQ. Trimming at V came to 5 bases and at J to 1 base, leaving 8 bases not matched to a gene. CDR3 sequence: CASSGLRDRSYEQYF. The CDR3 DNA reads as TGTGCCAGCAGCGGCCTCCGGGACAGATCCTACGAGCAGTACTTC.

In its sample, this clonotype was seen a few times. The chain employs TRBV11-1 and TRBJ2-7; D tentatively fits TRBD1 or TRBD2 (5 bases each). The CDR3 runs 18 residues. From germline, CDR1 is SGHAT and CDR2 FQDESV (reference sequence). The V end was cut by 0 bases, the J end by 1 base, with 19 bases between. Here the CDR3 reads CASSLARGLRGQSYEQYF. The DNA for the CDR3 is TGTGCCAGCAGCTTAGCTCGAGGGCTACGAGGACAATCCTACGAGCAGTACTTC.

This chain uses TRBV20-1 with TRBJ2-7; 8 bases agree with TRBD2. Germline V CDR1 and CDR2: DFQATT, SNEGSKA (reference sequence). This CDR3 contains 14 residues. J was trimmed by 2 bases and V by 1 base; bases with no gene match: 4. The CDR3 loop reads CSARGGSGAYEQYF. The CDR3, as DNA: TGCAGTGCTAGAGGTGGTAGCGGGGCCTACGAGCAGTACTTC.

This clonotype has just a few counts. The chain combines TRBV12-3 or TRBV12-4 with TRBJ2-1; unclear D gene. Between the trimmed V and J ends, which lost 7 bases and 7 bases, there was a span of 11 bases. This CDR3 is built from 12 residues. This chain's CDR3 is CASTHRANEQFF. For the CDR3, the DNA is TGTGCCAGCACCCACAGAGCTAATGAGCAGTTCTTC.

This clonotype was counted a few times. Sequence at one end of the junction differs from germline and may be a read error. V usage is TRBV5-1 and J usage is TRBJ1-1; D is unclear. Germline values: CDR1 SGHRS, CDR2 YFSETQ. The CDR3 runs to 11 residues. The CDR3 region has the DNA TGCGCCAGCAGCTTTAACAGTGAAGCTTTCTTT. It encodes CASSFNSEAFF.

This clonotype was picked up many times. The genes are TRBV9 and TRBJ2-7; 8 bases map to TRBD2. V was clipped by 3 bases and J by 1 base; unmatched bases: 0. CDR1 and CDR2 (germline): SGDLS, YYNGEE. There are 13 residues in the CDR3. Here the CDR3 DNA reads TGTGCCAGCAGCGCTAGCGGGTCCTACGAGCAGTACTTC. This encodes CASSASGSYEQYF.

The CDR3: CASSLFLRQDRTDTQYF. CDR3 in DNA: TGTGCCAGCAGCCTATTCTTGCGTCAGGACCGCACAGATACGCAGTATTTT. This chain uses TRBV4-2 with TRBJ2-3, with unresolved D. V was cut by 4 bases and J by 1 base, with 18 bases left in between. This CDR3 region has 17 residues. The V gene's germline CDR1 is LGHNA and CDR2 YNFKEQ.

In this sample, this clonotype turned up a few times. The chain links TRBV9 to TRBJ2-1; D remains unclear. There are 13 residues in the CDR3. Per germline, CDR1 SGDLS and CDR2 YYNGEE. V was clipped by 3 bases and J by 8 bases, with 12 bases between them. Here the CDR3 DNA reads TGTGCCAGCAGCGCGGACGATTTCTATGAGCAGTTCTTC. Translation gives CASSADDFYEQFF.

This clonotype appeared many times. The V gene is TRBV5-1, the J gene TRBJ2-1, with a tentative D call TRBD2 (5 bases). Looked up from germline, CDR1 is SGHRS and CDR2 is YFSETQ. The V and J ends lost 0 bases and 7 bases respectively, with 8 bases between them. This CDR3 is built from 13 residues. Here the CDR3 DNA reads TGCGCCAGCAGCTTGGCTAGCAGAAATGAGCAGTTCTTC. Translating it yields CASSLASRNEQFF.

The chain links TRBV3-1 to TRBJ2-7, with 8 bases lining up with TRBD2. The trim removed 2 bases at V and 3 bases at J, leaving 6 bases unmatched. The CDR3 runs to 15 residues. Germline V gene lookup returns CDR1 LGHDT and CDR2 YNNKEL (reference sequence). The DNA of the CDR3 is TGTGCCAGCAGCCAATTTGTCGGGGGGGTCTACGAGCAGTACTTC. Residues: CASSQFVGGVYEQYF.

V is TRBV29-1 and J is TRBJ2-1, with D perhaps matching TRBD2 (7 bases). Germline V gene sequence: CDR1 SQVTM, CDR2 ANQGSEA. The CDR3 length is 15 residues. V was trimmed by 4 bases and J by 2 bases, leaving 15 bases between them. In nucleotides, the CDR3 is TGCAGCGTTGGGATGGGGGGGCCCCCCTACAATGAGCAGTTCTTC. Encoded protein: CSVGMGGPPYNEQFF.

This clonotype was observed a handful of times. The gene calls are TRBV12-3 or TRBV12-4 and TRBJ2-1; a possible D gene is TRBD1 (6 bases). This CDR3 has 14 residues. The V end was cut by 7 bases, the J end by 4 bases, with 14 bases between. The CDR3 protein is CASIPGDKYNEQFF. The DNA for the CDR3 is TGTGCCAGCATTCCTGGGGACAAGTACAATGAGCAGTTCTTC.

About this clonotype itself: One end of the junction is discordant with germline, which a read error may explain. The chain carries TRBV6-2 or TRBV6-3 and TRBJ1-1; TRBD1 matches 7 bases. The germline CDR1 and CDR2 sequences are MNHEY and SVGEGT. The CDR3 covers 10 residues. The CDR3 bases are TGTGACAGCAGGGGGAATGAAGCTTTCTTT. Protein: CDSRGNEAFF.

The chain's CDR3 is CASGSPAQETQYF. The CDR3 nucleotides are TGTGCTAGTGGTTCCCCGGCTCAAGAGACCCAGTACTTC. This chain connects TRBV12-5 to TRBJ2-5, with unresolved D. The CDR3 consists of 13 residues. Trimming took 4 bases from V and 2 from J, leaving 8 bases between them. Germline CDR1 LGHNT, CDR2 FRNRAP.

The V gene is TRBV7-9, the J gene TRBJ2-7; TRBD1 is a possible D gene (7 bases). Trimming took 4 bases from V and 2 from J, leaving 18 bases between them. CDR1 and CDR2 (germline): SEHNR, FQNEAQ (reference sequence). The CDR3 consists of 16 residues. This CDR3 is CASSSAGGRKPYEQYF. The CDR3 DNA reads TGTGCCAGCAGCTCCGCAGGGGGGAGGAAACCCTACGAGCAGTACTTC.

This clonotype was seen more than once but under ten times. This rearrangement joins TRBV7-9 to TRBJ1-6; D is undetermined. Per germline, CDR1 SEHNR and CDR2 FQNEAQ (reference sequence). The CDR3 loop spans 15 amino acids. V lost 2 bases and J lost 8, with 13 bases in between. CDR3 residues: CASSLRASSDSPLHF. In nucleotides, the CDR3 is TGTGCCAGCAGCTTAAGAGCGTCCTCTGATTCACCCCTCCACTTT.

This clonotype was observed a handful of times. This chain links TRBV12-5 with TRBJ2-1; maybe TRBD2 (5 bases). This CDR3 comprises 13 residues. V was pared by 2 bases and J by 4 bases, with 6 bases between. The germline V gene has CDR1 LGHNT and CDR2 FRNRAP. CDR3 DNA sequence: TGTGCTAGTGGTTTGTCGGGATACAATGAGCAGTTCTTC. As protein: CASGLSGYNEQFF. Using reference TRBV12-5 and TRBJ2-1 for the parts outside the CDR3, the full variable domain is DARVTQTPRHKVTEMGQEVTMRCQPILGHNTVFWYRQTMMQGLELLAYFRNRAPLDDSGMPKDRFSAEMPDATLATLKIQPSEPRDSAVYFCASGLSGYNEQFFGPGTRLTVL.

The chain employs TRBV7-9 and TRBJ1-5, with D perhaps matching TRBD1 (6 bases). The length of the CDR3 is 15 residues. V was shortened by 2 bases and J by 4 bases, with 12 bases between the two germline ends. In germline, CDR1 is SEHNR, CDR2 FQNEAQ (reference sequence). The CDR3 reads CASSLSGGQNQPQHF. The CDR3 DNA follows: TGTGCCAGCAGCTTATCTGGGGGCCAAAATCAGCCCCAGCATTTT.

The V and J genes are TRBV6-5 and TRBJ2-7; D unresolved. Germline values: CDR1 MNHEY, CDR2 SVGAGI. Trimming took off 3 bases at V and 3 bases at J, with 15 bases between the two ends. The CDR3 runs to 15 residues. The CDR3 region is CASSYSTQTLYEQYF. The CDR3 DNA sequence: TGTGCCAGCAGTTATTCGACTCAGACGCTCTACGAGCAGTACTTC.

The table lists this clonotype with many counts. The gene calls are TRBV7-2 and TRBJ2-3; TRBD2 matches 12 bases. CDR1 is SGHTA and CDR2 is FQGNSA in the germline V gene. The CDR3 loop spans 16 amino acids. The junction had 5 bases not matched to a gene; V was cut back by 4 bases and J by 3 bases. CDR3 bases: TGTGCCAGCAGCTCCGGACTAGCGGGAAAGACAGATACGCAGTATTTT. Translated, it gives CASSSGLAGKTDTQYF.

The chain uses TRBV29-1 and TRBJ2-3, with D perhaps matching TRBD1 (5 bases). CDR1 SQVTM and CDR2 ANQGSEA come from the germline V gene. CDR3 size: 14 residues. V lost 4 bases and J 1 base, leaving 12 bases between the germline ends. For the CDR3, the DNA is TGCAGCGTTGCCCGGGTAGGGGGCACAGATACGCAGTATTTT. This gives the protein CSVARVGGTDTQYF.

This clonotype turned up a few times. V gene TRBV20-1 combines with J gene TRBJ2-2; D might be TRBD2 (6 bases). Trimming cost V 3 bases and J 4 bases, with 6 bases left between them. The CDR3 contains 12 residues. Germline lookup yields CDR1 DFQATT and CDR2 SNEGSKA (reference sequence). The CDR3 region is CSARGLTGELFF. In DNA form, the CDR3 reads TGCAGTGCTAGGGGACTCACCGGGGAGCTGTTTTTT.

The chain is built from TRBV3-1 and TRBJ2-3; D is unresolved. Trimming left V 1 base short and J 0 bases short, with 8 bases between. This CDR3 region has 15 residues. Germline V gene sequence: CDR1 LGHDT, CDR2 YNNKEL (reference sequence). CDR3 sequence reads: CASSQVPTSTDTQYF. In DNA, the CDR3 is TGTGCCAGCAGCCAAGTTCCGACAAGCACAGATACGCAGTATTTT.

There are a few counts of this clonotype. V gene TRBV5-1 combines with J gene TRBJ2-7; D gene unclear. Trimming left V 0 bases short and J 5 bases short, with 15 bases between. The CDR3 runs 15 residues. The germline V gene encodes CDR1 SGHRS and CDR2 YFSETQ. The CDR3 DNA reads TGCGCCAGCAGCTTGGATGCACCGTCGGAGCACGAGCAGTACTTC. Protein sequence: CASSLDAPSEHEQYF.

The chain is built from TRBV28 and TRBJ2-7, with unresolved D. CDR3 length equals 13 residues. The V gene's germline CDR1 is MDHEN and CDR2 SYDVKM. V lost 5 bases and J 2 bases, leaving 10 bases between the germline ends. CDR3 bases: TGTGCCAGCAGTCAGATCCCACCCTACGAGCAGTACTTC. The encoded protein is CASSQIPPYEQYF.

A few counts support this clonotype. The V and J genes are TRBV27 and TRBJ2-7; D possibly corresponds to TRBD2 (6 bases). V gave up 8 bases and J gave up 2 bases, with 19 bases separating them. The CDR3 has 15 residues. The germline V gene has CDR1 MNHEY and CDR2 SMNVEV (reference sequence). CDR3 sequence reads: CASGGIRQFPYEQYF. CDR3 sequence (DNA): TGTGCCAGCGGGGGGATCAGACAGTTTCCCTACGAGCAGTACTTC.

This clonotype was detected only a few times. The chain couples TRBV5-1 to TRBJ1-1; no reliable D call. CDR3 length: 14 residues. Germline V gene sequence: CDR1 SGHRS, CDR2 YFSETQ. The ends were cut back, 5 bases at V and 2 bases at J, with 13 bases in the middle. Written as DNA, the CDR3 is TGCGCCAGCAGGTTTAGGGCAGCTAACACTGAAGCTTTCTTT. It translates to CASRFRAANTEAFF.

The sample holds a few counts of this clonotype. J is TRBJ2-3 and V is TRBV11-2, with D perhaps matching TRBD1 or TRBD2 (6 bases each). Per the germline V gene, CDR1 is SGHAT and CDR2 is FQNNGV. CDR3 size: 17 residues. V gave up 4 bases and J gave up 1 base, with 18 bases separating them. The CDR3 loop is CASSSKGGAARTDTQYF. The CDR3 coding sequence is TGTGCCAGCAGCTCGAAGGGGGGAGCGGCCCGCACAGATACGCAGTATTTT.